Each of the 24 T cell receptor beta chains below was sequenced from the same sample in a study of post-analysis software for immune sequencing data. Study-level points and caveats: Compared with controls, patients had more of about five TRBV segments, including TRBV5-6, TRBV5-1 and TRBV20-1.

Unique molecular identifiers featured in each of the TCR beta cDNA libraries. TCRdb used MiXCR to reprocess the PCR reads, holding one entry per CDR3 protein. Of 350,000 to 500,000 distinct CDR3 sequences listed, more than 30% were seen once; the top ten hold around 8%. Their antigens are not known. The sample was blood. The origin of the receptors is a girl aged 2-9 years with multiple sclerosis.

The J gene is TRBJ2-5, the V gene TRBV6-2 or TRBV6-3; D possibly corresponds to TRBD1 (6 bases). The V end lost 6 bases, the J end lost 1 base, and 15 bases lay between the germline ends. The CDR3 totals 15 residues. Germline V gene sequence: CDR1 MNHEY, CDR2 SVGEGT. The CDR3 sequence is CASRVLGHLQETQYF. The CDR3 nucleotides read TGTGCCAGCAGGGTACTGGGACACCTCCAAGAGACCCAGTACTTC.

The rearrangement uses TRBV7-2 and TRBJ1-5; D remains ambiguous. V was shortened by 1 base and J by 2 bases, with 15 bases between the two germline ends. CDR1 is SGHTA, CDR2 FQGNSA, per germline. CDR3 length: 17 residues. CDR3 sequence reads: CASSLDLFRKGNQPQHF. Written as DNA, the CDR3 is TGTGCCAGCAGCTTAGACTTGTTCAGGAAGGGCAATCAGCCCCAGCATTTT.

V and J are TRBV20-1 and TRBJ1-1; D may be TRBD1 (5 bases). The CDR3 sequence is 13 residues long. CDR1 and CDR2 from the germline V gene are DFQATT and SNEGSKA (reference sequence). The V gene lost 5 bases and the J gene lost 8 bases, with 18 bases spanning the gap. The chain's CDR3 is CSASRDRSHEAFF. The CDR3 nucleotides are TGCAGTGCTTCCCGGGACCGATCGCACGAAGCTTTCTTT.

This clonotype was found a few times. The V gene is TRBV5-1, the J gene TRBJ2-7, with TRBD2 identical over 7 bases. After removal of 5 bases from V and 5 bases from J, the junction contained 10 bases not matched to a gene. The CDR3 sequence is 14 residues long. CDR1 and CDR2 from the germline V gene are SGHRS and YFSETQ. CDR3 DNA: TGCGCCAGCAGACTAGCGCGAGCAAACAACGAGCAGTACTTC. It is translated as CASRLARANNEQYF.

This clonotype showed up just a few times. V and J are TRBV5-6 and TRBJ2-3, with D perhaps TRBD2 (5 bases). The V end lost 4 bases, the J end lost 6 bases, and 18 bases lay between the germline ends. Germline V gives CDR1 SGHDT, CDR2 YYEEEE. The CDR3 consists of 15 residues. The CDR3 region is CASSLGLAQLDTQYF. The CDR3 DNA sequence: TGTGCCAGCAGCCTAGGTCTAGCCCAGCTGGATACGCAGTATTTT.

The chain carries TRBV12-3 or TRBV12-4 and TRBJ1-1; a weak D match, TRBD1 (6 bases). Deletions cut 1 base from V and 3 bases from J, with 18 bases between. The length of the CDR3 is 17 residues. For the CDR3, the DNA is TGTGCCAGCAGTTTAGTTTTGTACAGGGACGGGGACACTGAAGCTTTCTTT. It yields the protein CASSLVLYRDGDTEAFF.

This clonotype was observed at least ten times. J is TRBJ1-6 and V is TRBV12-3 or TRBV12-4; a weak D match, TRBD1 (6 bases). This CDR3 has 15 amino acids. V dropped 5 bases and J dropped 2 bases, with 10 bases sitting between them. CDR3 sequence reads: CASSTGNPYNSPLHF. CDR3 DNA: TGTGCCAGCAGTACAGGGAACCCCTATAATTCACCCCTCCACTTT.

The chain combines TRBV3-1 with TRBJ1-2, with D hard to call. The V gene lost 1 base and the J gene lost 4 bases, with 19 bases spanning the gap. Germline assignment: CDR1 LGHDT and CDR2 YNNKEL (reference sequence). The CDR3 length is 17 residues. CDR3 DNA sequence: TGTGCCAGCAGCCAAGTGCGGGAGGCCCGGCGTTCCTATGGCTACACCTTC. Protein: CASSQVREARRSYGYTF. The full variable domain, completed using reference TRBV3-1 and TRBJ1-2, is DTAVSQTPKYLVTQMGNDKSIKCEQNLGHDTMYWYKQDSKKFLKIMFSYNNKELIINETVPNRFSPKSPDKAHLNLHINSLELGDSAVYFCASSQVREARRSYGYTFGSGTRLTVV.

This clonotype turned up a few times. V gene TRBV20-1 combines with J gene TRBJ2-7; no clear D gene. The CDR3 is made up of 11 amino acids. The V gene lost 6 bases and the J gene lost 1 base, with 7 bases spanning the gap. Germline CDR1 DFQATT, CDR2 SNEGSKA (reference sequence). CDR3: CSAAESYEQYF. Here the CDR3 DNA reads TGCAGTGCCGCGGAGTCCTACGAGCAGTACTTC.

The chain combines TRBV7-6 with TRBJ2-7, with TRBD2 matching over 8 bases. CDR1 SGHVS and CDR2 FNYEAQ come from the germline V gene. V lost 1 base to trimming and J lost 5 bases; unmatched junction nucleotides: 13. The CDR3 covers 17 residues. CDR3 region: CASSLGLRGASRNEQYF. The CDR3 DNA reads TGTGCCAGCAGCTTAGGGTTGCGGGGGGCCTCGAGGAACGAGCAGTACTTC.

CDR3: CASRAAGAVKYNEQFF. CDR3 coding DNA: TGCGCCAGCAGGGCCGCGGGAGCGGTAAAATACAATGAGCAGTTCTTC. The chain uses TRBV4-1 and TRBJ2-1; TRBD2 aligns across 7 bases. From germline, CDR1 is MGHRA and CDR2 YSYEKL. V trimming: 6 bases; J trimming: 4 bases; junction bases outside the gene matches: 12. CDR3 length: 16 residues.

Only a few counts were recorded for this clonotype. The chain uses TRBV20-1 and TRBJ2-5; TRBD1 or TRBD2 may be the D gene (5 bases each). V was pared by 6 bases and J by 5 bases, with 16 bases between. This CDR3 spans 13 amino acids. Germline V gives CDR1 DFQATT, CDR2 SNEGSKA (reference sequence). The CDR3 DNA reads TGCAGTGCACGGGACCAGCCAGGGGAGACCCAGTACTTC. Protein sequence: CSARDQPGETQYF.

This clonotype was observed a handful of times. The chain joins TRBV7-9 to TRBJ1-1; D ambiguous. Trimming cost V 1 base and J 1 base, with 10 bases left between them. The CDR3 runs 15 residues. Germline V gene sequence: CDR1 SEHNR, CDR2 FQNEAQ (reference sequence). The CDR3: CASSLVTAANTEAFF. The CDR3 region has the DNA TGTGCCAGCAGCTTAGTAACCGCGGCGAACACTGAAGCTTTCTTT.

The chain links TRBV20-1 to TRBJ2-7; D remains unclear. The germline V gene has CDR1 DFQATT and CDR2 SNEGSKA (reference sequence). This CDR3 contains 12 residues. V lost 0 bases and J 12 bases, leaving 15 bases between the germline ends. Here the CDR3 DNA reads TGCAGTGCTAGAGATAATACTCCGCACGGGTACTTC. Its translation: CSARDNTPHGYF.

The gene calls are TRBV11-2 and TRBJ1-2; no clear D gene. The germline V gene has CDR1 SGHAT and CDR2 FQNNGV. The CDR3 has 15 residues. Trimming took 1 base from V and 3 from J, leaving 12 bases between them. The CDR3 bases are TGTGCCAGCAGCTTAGGACGGGTGGTTGACTATGGCTACACCTTC. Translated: CASSLGRVVDYGYTF.

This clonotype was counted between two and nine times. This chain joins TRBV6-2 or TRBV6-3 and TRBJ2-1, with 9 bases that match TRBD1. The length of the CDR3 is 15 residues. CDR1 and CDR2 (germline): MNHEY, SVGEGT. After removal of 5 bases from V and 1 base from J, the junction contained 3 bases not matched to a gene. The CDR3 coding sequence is TGTGCCAGCAGTGGGGGACAGGGATCCTACAATGAGCAGTTCTTC. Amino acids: CASSGGQGSYNEQFF.

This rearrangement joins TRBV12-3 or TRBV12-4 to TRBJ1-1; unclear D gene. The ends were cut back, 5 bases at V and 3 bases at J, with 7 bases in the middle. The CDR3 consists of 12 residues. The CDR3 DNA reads TGTGCCAGCAGTCCGAAATACACTGAAGCTTTCTTT. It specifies CASSPKYTEAFF.

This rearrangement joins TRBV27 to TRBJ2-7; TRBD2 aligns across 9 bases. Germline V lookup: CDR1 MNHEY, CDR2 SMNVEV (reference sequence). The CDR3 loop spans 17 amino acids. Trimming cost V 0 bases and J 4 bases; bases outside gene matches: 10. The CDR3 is CASSLSDPWTSVYEQYF. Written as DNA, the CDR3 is TGTGCCAGCAGTTTATCAGACCCGTGGACTAGCGTTTACGAGCAGTACTTC.

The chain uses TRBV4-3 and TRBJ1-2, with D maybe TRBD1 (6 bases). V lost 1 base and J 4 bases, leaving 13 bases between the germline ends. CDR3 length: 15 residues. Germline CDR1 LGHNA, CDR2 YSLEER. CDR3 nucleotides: TGCGCCAGCAGCCAAGTGGGGGCATGGGGCTATGGCTACACCTTC. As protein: CASSQVGAWGYGYTF.

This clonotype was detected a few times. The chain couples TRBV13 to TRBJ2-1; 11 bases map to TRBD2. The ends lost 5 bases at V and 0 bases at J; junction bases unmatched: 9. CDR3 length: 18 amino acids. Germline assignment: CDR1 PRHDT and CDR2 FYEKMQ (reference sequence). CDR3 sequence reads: CASSPRLAGSSSYNEQFF. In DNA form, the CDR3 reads TGTGCCAGCAGCCCTCGACTAGCGGGGTCGAGCTCCTACAATGAGCAGTTCTTC.

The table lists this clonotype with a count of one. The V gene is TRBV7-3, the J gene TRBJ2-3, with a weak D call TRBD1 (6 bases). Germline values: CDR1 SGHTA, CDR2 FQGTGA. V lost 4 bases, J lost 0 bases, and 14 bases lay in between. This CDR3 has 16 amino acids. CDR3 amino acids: CASSSNRAASTDTQYF. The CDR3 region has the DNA TGTGCCAGCAGCTCCAACAGGGCCGCTAGCACAGATACGCAGTATTTT.

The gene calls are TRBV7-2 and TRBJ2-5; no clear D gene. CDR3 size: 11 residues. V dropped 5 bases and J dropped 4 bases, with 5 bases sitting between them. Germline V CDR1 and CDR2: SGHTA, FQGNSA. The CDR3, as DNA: TGTGCCAGCAGCATAAGAGAGACCCAGTACTTC. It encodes CASSIRETQYF.

This CDR3 is CASSLTVPGAQYF. The DNA of the CDR3 is TGTGCCAGCAGCTTGACAGTCCCTGGGGCCCAGTACTTC. The chain carries TRBV11-2 and TRBJ2-5; possibly TRBD1 for D (5 bases). Looked up from germline, CDR1 is SGHAT and CDR2 is FQNNGV. The CDR3 sequence is 13 residues long. V was shortened by 3 bases and J by 9 bases, with 14 bases between the two germline ends. The full variable domain, with the rest looked up from reference TRBV11-2 and TRBJ2-5, is EAGVAQSPRYKIIEKRQSVAFWCNPISGHATLYWYQQILGQGPKLLIQFQNNGVVDDSQLPKDRFSAERLKGVDSTLKIQPAKLEDSAVYLCASSLTVPGAQYFGPGTRLLVL.

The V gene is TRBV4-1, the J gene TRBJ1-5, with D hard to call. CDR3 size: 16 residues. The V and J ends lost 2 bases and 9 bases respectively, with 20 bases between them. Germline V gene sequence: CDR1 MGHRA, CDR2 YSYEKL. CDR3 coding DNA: TGCGCCAGCAGCCAACTTTCCAGCCCCTCAACGCTGCCCCAGCATTTT. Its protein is CASSQLSSPSTLPQHF.